This paragraph reports one T cell receptor beta chain. The antigen remains unidentified. This sample was included in a study of cytomegalovirus exposure and HLA in healthy donors. Study in general: Early released data had tens of millions of unique TCRs, all coming from HLA-typed donors.

Whole-study findings and limits: At a 0.05 false discovery rate, a later analysis found some 17,000 TCR beta sequences to be associated with HLA alleles. Earlier analysis yielded a pattern in which most TCR beta V segments were productive about 87% or about 30% of the time.

In the PCR, 60 Vbeta and 13 Jbeta primers were used. Per the original methods: Later, 65 million to 90 million unique TCR beta chains were counted in an analysis, and 10 million to 12 million of them were shared. Method: immunoSEQ multiplex PCR; TCRdb's copy keeps in-frame clones and lacks some. The D gene and trimming were derived from the DNA, and the V and J assignments and clone size from that table. The data contain around 160,000 clones, around 68% of them seen just once; the ten biggest clones take up about 3%. The ends lost 4 bases at V and 4 bases at J; junction bases unmatched: 8. The CDR3 has 16 residues. CDR1 and CDR2 from the germline V gene are LGHNA and YSLEER.

This TCR derives from a woman aged 40 to 49 in good health and CMV-seropositive. V and J are TRBV4-3 and TRBJ2-2; 8 bases agree with TRBD2. Input material: PBMCs. The CDR3 loop is CASSPTKGLGTGELFF. As DNA, the CDR3 is TGCGCCAGCAGCCCGACCAAGGGACTAGGCACCGGGGAGCTGTTTTTT.